This T cell receptor (beta chain) was found in a study of PD-1 blockade in mismatch repair-deficient tumors. Study information: Patients had around 11 mismatch repair-deficient cancer types, all previously treated and progressing.

Mismatch repair deficiency was confirmed in all patients, by PCR or immunohistochemistry. TCRs were sequenced from a few patients responding to pembrolizumab. Clones were sequenced by immunoSEQ multiplex PCR, and TCRdb holds only the in-frame ones, with some missing. Here the sample spans over 100,000 clones, 60% to 85% being singletons. This CDR3 is 15 amino acids long. CDR1 and CDR2 from the germline V gene are MNHEY and SVGAGI. V was pared by 6 bases and J by 1 base, with 15 bases between. The sequencing here drew on peripheral blood, taken approximately 64 weeks after starting pembrolizumab. The clonotype originates from an adult with mismatch repair-deficient cancer. The rearrangement uses TRBV6-5 and TRBJ1-2; D may be TRBD1 (5 bases). The CDR3 coding sequence is TGTGCCAGCAGCCCCGACAGAATGTTTAACTATGGCTACACCTTC. Its protein is CASSPDRMFNYGYTF.